Here is one TCR beta chain with its context. Its antigen is undetermined. Only in-frame clones appear in the TCRdb table, and some are missing; sequencing was by immunoSEQ multiplex PCR. The data show about 94,000 clones, roughly 84% seen once. Looked up from germline, CDR1 is LGHNT and CDR2 is FRNRAP. This CDR3 has 18 amino acids. The trim removed 3 bases at V and 1 base at J, leaving 9 bases unmatched. The data were taken from a study of Ad26.COV2.S vaccination and SARS-CoV-2 variants. Broader study findings: Reported post-vaccination CD8+ and CD4+ T cell responses to spike showed substantial breadth. Overall T cell responses may have been underestimated by the analyses of TCR breadth and depth. Vaccine and placebo groups showed comparable non-spike TCR breadth. Individuals receiving vaccine had higher spike-specific TCR breadth than placebo recipients did.

This receptor was obtained from a human donor who had recovered from COVID-19. This chain joins TRBV12-5 and TRBJ2-2; 9 bases align to TRBD1. This specimen was peripheral blood, taken after recovery from COVID-19. CDR3 loop: CASGFNRDRDGNTGELFF. In DNA form, the CDR3 reads TGTGCTAGTGGTTTCAACCGGGACAGGGACGGGAACACCGGGGAGCTGTTTTTT.